A single sample gave rise to the 24 T cell receptor beta chains below, sequenced in a study of cytomegalovirus exposure and HLA in healthy donors. The PCR employed 60 Vbeta primers together with 13 Jbeta primers. The assay was immunoSEQ multiplex PCR, and TCRdb's table has in-frame clones only and misses some. Of 200,000 to 250,000 clones in the sample, around 80% are singletons; the top ten hold roughly 2.5%. Sequencing was performed on PBMCs. Receptors originate from a woman aged 55 to 70 in good health and CMV-seropositive.

The chain recombines TRBV30 with TRBJ1-2; possible D gene TRBD1, 5 bases. CDR1 is GTSNPN, CDR2 SVGIG, per germline (reference sequence). The CDR3 is made up of 14 amino acids. The V end was cut by 3 bases, the J end by 0 bases, with 11 bases between. CDR3 nucleotides: TGTGCCTGGAGCTTAGACAGAGCTAACTATGGCTACACCTTC. It encodes CAWSLDRANYGYTF.

The CDR3 bases are TGTGCCAGCAGGCCTGGTCGGAGCGGGGTGTACGAGCAGTACTTC. This gives the protein CASRPGRSGVYEQYF. The chain carries TRBV6-6 and TRBJ2-7, with 7 bases that match TRBD2. Germline CDR1 and CDR2: MNHNY and SVGAGI (reference sequence). Trimming took 6 bases from V and 4 from J; bases not matched to a gene: 12. The CDR3 is 15 amino acids.

This chain links TRBV15 with TRBJ1-5, with TRBD1 matching over 7 bases. With V trimmed by 2 bases and J by 9 bases, 10 bases remained unmatched. The CDR3 is 15 residues long. Germline CDR1 and CDR2: LNHNV and YYDKDF (reference sequence). The CDR3 DNA follows: TGTGCCACCAGCAGACGCGACAGGGTGGATCTGCCCCAGCATTTT. This gives the protein CATSRRDRVDLPQHF.

The V call is TRBV4-1, the J call TRBJ2-2; D is possibly TRBD1 (6 bases). Germline V CDR1 and CDR2: MGHRA, YSYEKL. Between the trimmed V and J ends, which lost 1 base and 5 bases, there was a span of 11 bases. The CDR3 extends over 15 amino acids. CDR3 in DNA: TGCGCCAGCAGCCAAGGGTGGGGGCGGACCGGGGAGCTGTTTTTT. Translated, it gives CASSQGWGRTGELFF.

The count of this clone is one. The chain is built from TRBV18 and TRBJ1-5; TRBD1 agrees at 11 bases. The junction had 3 bases not matched to a gene; V was cut back by 2 bases and J by 3 bases. This CDR3 is built from 16 residues. Germline V gene data show CDR1 as KGHSH and CDR2 as LQKENI. The CDR3 bases are TGTGCCAGCTCACCAGGGACAGGGGGTTCCAATCAGCCCCAGCATTTT. Protein product: CASSPGTGGSNQPQHF.

V gene TRBV7-9 combines with J gene TRBJ1-6; tentatively, D is TRBD1 (6 bases). Germline V gives CDR1 SEHNR, CDR2 FQNEAQ (reference sequence). This CDR3 contains 14 residues. V dropped 5 bases and J dropped 7 bases, with 12 bases sitting between them. The DNA of the CDR3 is TGTGCCAGCAGCAGACAGGTTGAGAATTCACCCCTCCACTTT. It yields the protein CASSRQVENSPLHF. Full variable domain (missing parts from reference TRBV7-9 and TRBJ1-6): DTGVSQNPRHKITKRGQNVTFRCDPISEHNRLYWYRQTLGQGPEFLTYFQNEAQLEKSRLLSDRFSAERPKGSFSTLEIQRTEQGDSAMYLCASSRQVENSPLHFGNGTRLTVT.

This chain uses TRBV10-3 with TRBJ2-1; 14 bases align to TRBD2. Germline V gene sequence: CDR1 ENHRY, CDR2 SYGVKD. The ends lost 6 bases at V and 8 bases at J; junction bases unmatched: 9. This CDR3 spans 16 amino acids. CDR3 in amino acids: CAISAGTSGRADEQFF. Written as DNA, the CDR3 is TGTGCCATCAGCGCCGGGACTAGCGGGAGAGCGGATGAGCAGTTCTTC.

This clone was seen a handful of times. The chain has TRBV11-2 and TRBJ1-1, with TRBD1 matching 7 bases. Germline V lookup: CDR1 SGHAT, CDR2 FQNNGV. The CDR3 length is 13 residues. The V and J ends lost 6 bases and 3 bases, in that order; junction bases with no gene match: 4. CDR3 sequence reads: CASRPQGDTEAFF. CDR3 nucleotides: TGTGCCAGCAGACCCCAGGGGGACACTGAAGCTTTCTTT.

The chain recombines TRBV5-1 with TRBJ2-5; maybe TRBD1 (5 bases). The V end was cut by 3 bases, the J end by 5 bases, with 17 bases between. This CDR3 has 15 amino acids. CDR1 SGHRS and CDR2 YFSETQ come from the germline V gene. CDR3 coding DNA: TGCGCCAGCAGCTATGGACACGACCCGGAGGAGACCCAGTACTTC. Protein product: CASSYGHDPEETQYF.

Comments on this clone: Other DNA sequences in the sample encode the same CDR3. This chain joins TRBV9 and TRBJ2-3; TRBD1 agrees at 8 bases. The CDR3 extends over 14 amino acids. Unmatched junction bases numbered 4, after V lost 3 bases and J lost 4 bases. Germline V gene data show CDR1 as SGDLS and CDR2 as YYNGEE. This chain's CDR3 is CASSGRQGPDTQYF. The CDR3 bases are TGTGCCAGCAGCGGTAGACAGGGGCCAGATACGCAGTATTTT.

This chain links TRBV7-8 with TRBJ1-1; TRBD1 matches 8 bases. Germline loops: CDR1 SGHVS, CDR2 FQNEAQ. J lost 0 bases, V lost 1 base, and 1 base had no gene match. The CDR3 has 15 amino acids. CDR3 amino acids: CASSLEGQVNTEAFF. The DNA of the CDR3 is TGTGCCAGCAGCTTAGAGGGACAGGTGAACACTGAAGCTTTCTTT.

J is TRBJ2-7 and V is TRBV2; TRBD2 matches 11 bases. J lost 3 bases, V lost 6 bases, and 1 base had no gene match. Germline assignment: CDR1 SNHLY and CDR2 FYNNEI. The CDR3 contains 13 residues. DNA for the CDR3: TGTGCCAGCAGCGGGACTAGCGGCTACGAGCAGTACTTC. Its protein product is CASSGTSGYEQYF.

The CDR3 region is CASSTTGRDQPQHF. The CDR3, as DNA: TGCGCCAGCAGCACAACAGGGAGGGATCAGCCCCAGCATTTT. The rearrangement links TRBV5-1 to TRBJ1-5, with D possibly being TRBD1 (6 bases). V was shortened by 4 bases and J by 5 bases, with 13 bases between the two germline ends. This CDR3 is 14 amino acids long. Per the germline V gene, CDR1 is SGHRS and CDR2 is YFSETQ.

This rearrangement joins TRBV5-1 to TRBJ2-5; D perhaps matches TRBD1 (6 bases). CDR1 and CDR2 (germline): SGHRS, YFSETQ. The CDR3 has 15 residues. Trimming shortened V by 1 base and J by 3 bases, and 13 bases separated the two germline ends. The CDR3 reads CASSLRDKREETQYF. CDR3 nucleotides: TGCGCCAGCAGCTTGAGGGACAAGCGAGAAGAGACCCAGTACTTC.

Only a few counts were recorded for this clone. The chain employs TRBV5-1 and TRBJ1-1; D ambiguous. The CDR3 contains 14 residues. Germline lookup yields CDR1 SGHRS and CDR2 YFSETQ. Trimming took off 0 bases at V and 4 bases at J, with 10 bases between the two ends. CDR3 bases: TGCGCCAGCAGCTTGGATTATGGCAGCACTGAAGCTTTCTTT. Its translation is CASSLDYGSTEAFF.

This chain uses TRBV2 with TRBJ1-5; weak D call: TRBD1 (5 bases). The length of the CDR3 is 14 residues. V gave up 8 bases and J gave up 3 bases, with 14 bases separating them. CDR1 SNHLY and CDR2 FYNNEI come from the germline V gene. This CDR3 is CASQGGFDNQPQHF. The CDR3 nucleotides read TGTGCCAGCCAGGGAGGATTTGACAATCAGCCCCAGCATTTT.

The chain links TRBV28 to TRBJ2-7, with D maybe TRBD1 (5 bases). Germline CDR1 MDHEN, CDR2 SYDVKM. V was pared by 7 bases and J by 2 bases, with 9 bases between. CDR3 size: 12 residues. CDR3 loop: CASTDSTYEQYF. The CDR3 coding sequence is TGTGCCAGCACCGACAGCACCTACGAGCAGTACTTC.

The V call is TRBV12-5, the J call TRBJ1-1; 8 bases map to TRBD1. The germline CDR1 and CDR2 sequences are LGHNT and FRNRAP. Trimming cost V 3 bases and J 4 bases; bases outside gene matches: 7. The CDR3 is made up of 15 amino acids. CDR3 nucleotide sequence: TGTGCTAGTGGTTTTGGACAGGGAGATGGCACTGAAGCTTTCTTT. Protein sequence: CASGFGQGDGTEAFF.

The V gene is TRBV19, the J gene TRBJ1-1; D possibly corresponds to TRBD1 (5 bases). V was cut by 0 bases and J by 12 bases, with 11 bases left in between. From germline, CDR1 is LNHDA and CDR2 SQIVND (reference sequence). The CDR3 has 12 amino acids. This chain's CDR3 is CASSIDQGSTFF. CDR3 bases: TGTGCCAGTAGTATAGATCAGGGATCGACTTTCTTT.

The gene calls are TRBV5-1 and TRBJ2-5, with 9 bases that match TRBD1. The CDR3 is 15 residues long. Germline V gene data show CDR1 as SGHRS and CDR2 as YFSETQ. V shed 0 bases and J 2 bases; nucleotides not matched to a gene: 2. The CDR3 region has the DNA TGCGCCAGCAGCTTGGGAGACAGGGGGCAAGAGACCCAGTACTTC. Its translation is CASSLGDRGQETQYF.

This sequence joins TRBV7-9 and TRBJ2-5, with TRBD1 identical over 7 bases. Germline CDR1 is SEHNR and CDR2 is FQNEAQ (reference sequence). After removal of 3 bases from V and 3 bases from J, the junction contained 1 base not matched to a gene. CDR3 length equals 13 residues. CDR3 in DNA: TGTGCCAGCAGCTTCGGGACAGAAGAGACCCAGTACTTC. It yields the protein CASSFGTEETQYF.

The V gene is TRBV7-9, the J gene TRBJ2-7; 12 positions agree with TRBD2. Trimming removed 2 bases from V and 2 bases from J; junction bases left unmatched: 1. Per germline, CDR1 SEHNR and CDR2 FQNEAQ (reference sequence). The CDR3 totals 15 residues. Here the CDR3 reads CASSLLAGGAYEQYF. CDR3 bases: TGTGCCAGCAGCTTACTAGCGGGGGGGGCCTACGAGCAGTACTTC.

This clone was seen a few times. The chain employs TRBV28 and TRBJ1-2; 8 bases fit TRBD1. V gave up 6 bases and J gave up 4 bases; unmatched junction bases: 10. This CDR3 comprises 15 residues. The V gene's germline CDR1 is MDHEN and CDR2 SYDVKM. CDR3 amino acids: CASSPGGENLYGYTF. DNA for the CDR3: TGTGCCAGCAGCCCAGGGGGCGAAAATCTCTATGGCTACACCTTC.

In this sample, this clone turned up a few times. The chain links TRBV9 to TRBJ2-5; no clear D. Germline V CDR1 and CDR2: SGDLS, YYNGEE. The CDR3 is 14 amino acids. Trimming stripped 0 bases from V and 7 bases from J, with 13 bases between. CDR3 loop: CASSVDGSPGTQYF. Here the CDR3 DNA reads TGTGCCAGCAGCGTAGATGGTAGCCCTGGGACCCAGTACTTC. Drawing the rest from reference TRBV9 and TRBJ2-5, the complete variable domain is DSGVTQTPKHLITATGQRVTLRCSPRSGDLSVYWYQQSLDQGLQFLIQYYNGEERAKGNILERFSAQQFPDLHSELNLSSLELGDSALYFCASSVDGSPGTQYFGPGTRLLVL.